The 3 T cell receptor beta chains in this list originate from one sample, sequenced in a study of T-cell reconstitution after alpha-beta-depleted transplantation in children. Unique molecular identifiers were incorporated when the TCRbeta library was constructed. TCRdb independently ran MiXCR on the PCR reads; one entry per CDR3 protein. The sample carries approximately 110,000 distinct CDR3 sequences, 9% to 12% recorded once. Sequenced here: PBMCs, sampled before TCRalphabeta/CD19-depleted stem cell transplant. The receptors were sampled from a boy younger than 10 with acute lymphoblastic leukemia, due to receive a stem cell transplant.

The gene calls are TRBV6-1 and TRBJ2-5, with D tentatively TRBD2 (6 bases). Germline CDR1 and CDR2: MNHNS and SASEGT. CDR3 length equals 14 residues. Between the trimmed V and J ends, which lost 3 bases and 11 bases, there was a span of 19 bases. The CDR3: CASSDPGDLVEQYF. The CDR3, as DNA: TGTGCCAGCAGTGATCCCGGGGACTTGGTAGAACAGTACTTC.

This clonotype was recorded a few times. V usage is TRBV28 and J usage is TRBJ2-3; 7 positions agree with TRBD2. The junction had 7 bases not matched to a gene; V was cut back by 3 bases and J by 4 bases. Looked up from germline, CDR1 is MDHEN and CDR2 is SYDVKM. The CDR3 is 15 amino acids. The CDR3 reads CASSFAGRRPDTQYF. The DNA for the CDR3 is TGTGCCAGCAGTTTCGCCGGGAGGAGGCCAGATACGCAGTATTTT. Filled out from reference TRBV28 and TRBJ2-3, the complete variable domain reads DVKVTQSSRYLVKRTGEKVFLECVQDMDHENMFWYRQDPGLGLRLIYFSYDVKMKEKGDIPEGYSVSREKKERFSLILESASTNQTSMYLCASSFAGRRPDTQYFGPGTRLTVL.

The V gene is TRBV7-8, the J gene TRBJ1-2; D unresolved. Germline V gives CDR1 SGHVS, CDR2 FQNEAQ. The CDR3 has 12 amino acids. Between the trimmed V and J ends, which lost 5 bases and 6 bases, there was a span of 10 bases. The CDR3 nucleotides read TGTGCCAGCAGCAAGTACCGGGATGGCTACACCTTC. Its translation is CASSKYRDGYTF.